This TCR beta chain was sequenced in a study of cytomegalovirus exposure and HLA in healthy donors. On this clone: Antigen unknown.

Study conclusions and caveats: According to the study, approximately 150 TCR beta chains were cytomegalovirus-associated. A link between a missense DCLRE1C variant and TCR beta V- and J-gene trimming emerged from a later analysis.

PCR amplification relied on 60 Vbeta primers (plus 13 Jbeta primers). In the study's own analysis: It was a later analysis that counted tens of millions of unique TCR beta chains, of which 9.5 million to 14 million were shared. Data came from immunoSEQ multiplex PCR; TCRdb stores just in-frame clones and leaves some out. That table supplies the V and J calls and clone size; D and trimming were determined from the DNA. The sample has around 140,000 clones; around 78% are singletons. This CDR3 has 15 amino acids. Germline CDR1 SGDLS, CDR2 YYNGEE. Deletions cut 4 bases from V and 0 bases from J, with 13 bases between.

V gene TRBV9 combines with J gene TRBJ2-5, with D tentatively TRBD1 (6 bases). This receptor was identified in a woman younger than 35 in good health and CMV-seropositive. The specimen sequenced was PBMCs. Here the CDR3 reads CASSTGGGYQETQYF. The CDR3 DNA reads TGTGCCAGCAGCACTGGGGGCGGTTACCAAGAGACCCAGTACTTC.